This entry describes one TCR beta chain. Its specificity is unknown. Diagnoses used clinical symptoms, serum thyroxine and TRAb, thyroid ultrasound and orbital computed tomography. Around 10 ml fresh peripheral blood yielded the PBMCs. These data come from a study of T cells in Graves' hyperthyroidism and ophthalmopathy. Study-wide context: Specimen type is peripheral blood, collected at initial diagnosis prior to any treatment.

Notes on the study in general: In simple terms, a model built on 13 V-J features told ophthalmopathy apart from stable hyperthyroidism.

The CDR3 regions of TCR beta were amplified from RNA transcripts. The HTBI primer set drove a first-round RT-PCR of the TCR CDR3. MiXCR was run by TCRdb on the multiplex PCR reads, yielding one entry per CDR3 protein. This sample carries roughly 700,000 distinct CDR3 sequences, roughly a third of them seen once, and the ten largest clones take roughly 30%. The V end was cut by 1 base, the J end by 7 bases, with 14 bases between. The CDR3 length is 14 residues. Germline V lookup: CDR1 SGHRS, CDR2 YFSETQ. Sequencing was performed on blood. The chain has TRBV5-1 and TRBJ2-5, with D perhaps given as TRBD1 or TRBD2 (5 bases each). The TCR sequence derives from a woman between 35 and 50 years old with Graves' hyperthyroidism. The CDR3 sequence: CASSLRTFGGTQYF. The DNA for the CDR3 is TGCGCCAGCAGCTTGAGAACATTTGGGGGGACCCAGTACTTC.